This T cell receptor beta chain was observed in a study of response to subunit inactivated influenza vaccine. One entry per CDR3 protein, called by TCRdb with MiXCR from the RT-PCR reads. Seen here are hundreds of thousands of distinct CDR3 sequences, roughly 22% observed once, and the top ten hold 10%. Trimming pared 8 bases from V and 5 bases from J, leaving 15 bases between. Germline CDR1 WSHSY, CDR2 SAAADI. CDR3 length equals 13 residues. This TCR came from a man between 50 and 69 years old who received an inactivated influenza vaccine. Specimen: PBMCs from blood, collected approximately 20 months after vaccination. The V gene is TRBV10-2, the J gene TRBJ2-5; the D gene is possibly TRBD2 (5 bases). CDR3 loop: CASRLGGRETQYF. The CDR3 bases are TGCGCCAGCCGTTTAGGAGGACGGGAGACCCAGTACTTC.